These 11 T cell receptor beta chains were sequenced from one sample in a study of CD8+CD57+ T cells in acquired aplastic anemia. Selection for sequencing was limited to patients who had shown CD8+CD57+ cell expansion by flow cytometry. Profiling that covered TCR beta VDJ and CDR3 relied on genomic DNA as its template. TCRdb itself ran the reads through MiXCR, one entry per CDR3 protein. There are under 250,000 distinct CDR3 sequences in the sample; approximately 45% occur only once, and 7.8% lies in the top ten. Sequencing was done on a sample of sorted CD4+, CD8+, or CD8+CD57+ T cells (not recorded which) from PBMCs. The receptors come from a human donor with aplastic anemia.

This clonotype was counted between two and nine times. The chain's CDR3 is CASSSKETQYF. The CDR3 nucleotides are TGTGCCAGCAGTAGCAAAGAGACCCAGTACTTC. The chain links TRBV2 to TRBJ2-5; D unresolved. V lost 5 bases and J 3 bases, leaving 4 bases between the germline ends. This CDR3 contains 11 residues. Germline V lookup: CDR1 SNHLY, CDR2 FYNNEI.

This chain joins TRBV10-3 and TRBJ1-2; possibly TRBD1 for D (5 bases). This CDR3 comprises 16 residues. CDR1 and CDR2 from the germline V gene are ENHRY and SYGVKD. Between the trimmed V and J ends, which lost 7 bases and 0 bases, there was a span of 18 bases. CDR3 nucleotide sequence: TGTGCCATCACCGGGGACTCGAACTTAGCTAACTATGGCTACACCTTC. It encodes CAITGDSNLANYGYTF.

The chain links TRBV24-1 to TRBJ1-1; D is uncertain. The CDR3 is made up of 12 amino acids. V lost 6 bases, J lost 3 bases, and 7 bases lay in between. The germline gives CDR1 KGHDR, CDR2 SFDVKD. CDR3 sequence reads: CATSRGDTEAFF. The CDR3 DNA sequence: TGTGCCACCAGTCGGGGAGACACTGAAGCTTTCTTT.

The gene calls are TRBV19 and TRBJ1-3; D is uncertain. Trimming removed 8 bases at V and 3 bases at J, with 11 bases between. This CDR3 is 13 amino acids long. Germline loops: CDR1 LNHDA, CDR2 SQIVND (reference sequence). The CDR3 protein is CASYRGGGNTIYF. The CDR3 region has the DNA TGTGCCAGTTACCGAGGCGGTGGAAACACCATATATTTT.

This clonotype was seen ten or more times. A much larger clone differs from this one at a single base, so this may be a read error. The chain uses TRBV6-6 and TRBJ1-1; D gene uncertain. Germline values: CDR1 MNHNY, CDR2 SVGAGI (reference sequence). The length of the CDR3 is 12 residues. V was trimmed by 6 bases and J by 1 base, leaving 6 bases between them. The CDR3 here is CASSPENTEAFF. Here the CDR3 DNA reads TGTGCCAGCAGCCCCGAGAACACTGAAGCTTTCTTT.

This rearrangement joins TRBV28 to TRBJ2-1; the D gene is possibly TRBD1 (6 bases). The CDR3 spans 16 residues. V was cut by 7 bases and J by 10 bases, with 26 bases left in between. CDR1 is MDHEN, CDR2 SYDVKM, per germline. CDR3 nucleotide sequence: TGTGCCAGCATCAAAGCCCGGGACATGGCCTTTTTAGAGCAGTTCTTC. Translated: CASIKARDMAFLEQFF.

The CDR3 DNA follows: TGTGCCAGGAGCAGTGAAGCGCATGTGGCAGGGGGTTTTCAGGCTTTCTTT. Protein product: CARSSEAHVAGGFQAFF. The chain recombines TRBV2 with TRBJ1-1; 7 nucleotides match TRBD1. Germline lookup yields CDR1 SNHLY and CDR2 FYNNEI. V gave up 9 bases and J gave up 11 bases; unmatched junction bases: 27. This CDR3 spans 17 amino acids.

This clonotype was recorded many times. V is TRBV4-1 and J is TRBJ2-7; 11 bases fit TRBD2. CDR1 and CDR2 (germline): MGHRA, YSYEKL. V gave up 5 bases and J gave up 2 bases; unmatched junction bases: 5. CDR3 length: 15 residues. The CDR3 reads CASSTTSGTTYEQYF. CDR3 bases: TGCGCCAGCAGCACGACTAGCGGGACAACCTACGAGCAGTACTTC.

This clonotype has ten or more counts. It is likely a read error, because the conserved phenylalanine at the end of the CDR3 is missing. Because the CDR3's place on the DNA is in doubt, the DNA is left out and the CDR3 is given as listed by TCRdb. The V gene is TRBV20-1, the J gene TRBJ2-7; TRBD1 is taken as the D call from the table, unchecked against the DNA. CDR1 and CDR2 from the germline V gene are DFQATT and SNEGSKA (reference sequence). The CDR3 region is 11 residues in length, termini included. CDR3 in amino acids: CSVLQGAVASL.

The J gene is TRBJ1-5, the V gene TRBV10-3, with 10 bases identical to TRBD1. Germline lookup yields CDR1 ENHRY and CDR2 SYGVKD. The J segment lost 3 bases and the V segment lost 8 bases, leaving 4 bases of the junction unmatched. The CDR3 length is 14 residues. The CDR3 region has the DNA TGTGCCATCGGGACAGGGGACTCCAATCAGCCCCAGCATTTT. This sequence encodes CAIGTGDSNQPQHF.

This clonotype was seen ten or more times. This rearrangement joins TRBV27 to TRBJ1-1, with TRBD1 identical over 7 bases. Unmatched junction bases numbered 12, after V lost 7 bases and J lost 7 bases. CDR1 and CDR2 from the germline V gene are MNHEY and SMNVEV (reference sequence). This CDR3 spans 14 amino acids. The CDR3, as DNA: TGTGCCAGCACTCGCTTGGTCGGGACAGATGAAGCTTTCTTT. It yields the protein CASTRLVGTDEAFF.